Given below is one T cell receptor (beta chain) in context. This entry is derived from a study of blood T cell repertoires in COVID-19. On the study more broadly: COVID-19 samples from acute and convalescent phases originated in the United States, Italy and Spain.

The CDR3 is made up of 14 amino acids. The V gene lost 4 bases and the J gene lost 3 bases, with 9 bases spanning the gap. Germline V gene data show CDR1 as LGHNA and CDR2 as YNFKEQ. Libraries were prepared by immunoSEQ multiplex PCR; TCRdb keeps only in-frame clonotypes and omits some of them. The data show just under 95,000 clones, with over 60% seen just once and 8% to 9% held by the top ten. What was sequenced was peripheral blood. This chain connects TRBV4-2 to TRBJ1-4; D may be TRBD1 (5 bases). This TCR came from a man aged 50-60 years who had recovered from COVID-19. CDR3 bases: TGTGCCAGCAGCCGGGGACTTGCTAATGAAAAACTGTTTTTT. It encodes CASSRGLANEKLFF.